This T cell receptor (beta chain) was sequenced during a study of blood T cell repertoires in COVID-19 (TCRdb year 2020). With regard to the full study: Samples covering the acute and convalescent phases of COVID-19 were provided by collaborators in the United States, Italy and Spain. The material from the prospective study consisted of cDNA or gDNA derived from T cells, B-cell-depleted T cells, or PBMCs. Deeply sampled blood TCRbeta repertoires from subjects exposed to, actively infected with, or recovered from COVID-19 were included in the dataset. The repertoires were made available in a free public database intended to serve as a resource for research on the immune response to SARS-CoV-2. The samples were drawn from the first 160 participants of the ongoing ImmuneRACE study and from 1,254 subjects provided by 6 global collaborators. Nearly every sample came with metadata listing a de-identified subject ID, COVID-19 status, age in years and sex. Where available, HLA class I and class II types were obtained from metadata supplied by the sample provider rather than from assay-based typing.

The CDR3 spans 15 residues, from the cysteine through the phenylalanine. Kept here is only the CDR3 DNA, which spans 45 bases and is read in frame from base 1. According to the germline V gene, CDR1 reads SNHLY and CDR2 reads FYNNEI. The paper's findings and limits, for the study overall: The quantity of clinical and demographic metadata differed by source and by participant and was supplied without curation.

On this clone: Its antigen is still unknown. Sequence at one end of the junction differs from germline and may be a read error.

The collaborating institutions used their own protocols to collect whole blood in K2EDTA tubes. For TCRbeta analysis, collaborators shipped samples in one of three forms: frozen whole blood, isolated PBMCs, or DNA extracted from either of those sample types. The immunoSEQ Assay, a bias-controlled multiplex PCR, was used to amplify TCRbeta CDR3 regions from genomic DNA. Per the authors' processing: The number of nucleated cells in each sample was estimated by amplification of reference gene primers within the assay. To quantify the absolute abundance of each unique TCRbeta CDR3 rearrangement, sequence reads were collapsed and filtered. For each sample, productive Simpson clonality was calculated as the square root of Simpson's diversity index across productive rearrangements. Sourced from immuneACCESS, this table was stored by TCRdb with only in-frame sequences that have V and J called. A share of the clones is absent; for the studies checked, an unresolved V gene accounts for under half, and the remainder has no known explanation. V and J calls plus clone size are reproduced from that table; the DNA served to infer D and trimming. The sample has about 70,000 clones on record, more than 80% of them singletons. The top ten clonotypes cover 20% to 25% of the sample.

The source material was peripheral blood. Here the chain combines TRBV2 and TRBJ2-1; D gene: possibly TRBD2, on 7 matching bases. This receptor was identified in a woman in her 70s with acute or convalescent COVID-19. The DNA reads as follows: TGTGCCAGCAGTGGAGGGGGGGGAGGGAACAATGCGCAGTTCTTC. The encoded protein is CASSGGGGGNNAQFF.